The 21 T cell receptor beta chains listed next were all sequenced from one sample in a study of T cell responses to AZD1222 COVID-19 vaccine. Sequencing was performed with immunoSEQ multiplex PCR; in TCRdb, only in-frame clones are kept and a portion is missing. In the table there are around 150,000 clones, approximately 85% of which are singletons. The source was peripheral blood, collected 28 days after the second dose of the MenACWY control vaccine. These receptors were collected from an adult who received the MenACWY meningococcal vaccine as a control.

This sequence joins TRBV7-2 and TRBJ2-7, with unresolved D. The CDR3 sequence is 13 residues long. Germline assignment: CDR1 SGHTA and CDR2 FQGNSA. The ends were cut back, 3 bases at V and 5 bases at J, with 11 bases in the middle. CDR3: CASSLLRRDEQYF. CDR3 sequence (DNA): TGTGCCAGCAGCTTGCTTAGGCGCGACGAGCAGTACTTC.

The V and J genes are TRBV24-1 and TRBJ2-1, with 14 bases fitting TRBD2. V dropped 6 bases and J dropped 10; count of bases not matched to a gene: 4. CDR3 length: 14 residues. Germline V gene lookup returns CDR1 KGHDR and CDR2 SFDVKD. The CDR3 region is CATSMTSGREEQFF. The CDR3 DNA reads TGTGCCACCAGTATGACTAGCGGGAGGGAGGAGCAGTTCTTC.

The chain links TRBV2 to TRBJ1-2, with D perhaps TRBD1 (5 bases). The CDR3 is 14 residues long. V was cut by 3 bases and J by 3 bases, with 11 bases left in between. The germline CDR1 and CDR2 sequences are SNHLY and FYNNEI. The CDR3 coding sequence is TGTGCCAGCAGTGATAAGGGGAGAGACTATGGCTACACCTTC. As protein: CASSDKGRDYGYTF.

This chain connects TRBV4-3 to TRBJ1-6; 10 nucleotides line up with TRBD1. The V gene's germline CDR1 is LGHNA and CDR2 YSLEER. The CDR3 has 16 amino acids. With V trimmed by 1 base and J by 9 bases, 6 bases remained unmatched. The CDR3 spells CASSQGTGGGSSPLHF. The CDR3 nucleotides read TGCGCCAGCAGCCAAGGGACAGGGGGTGGAAGTTCACCCCTCCACTTT.

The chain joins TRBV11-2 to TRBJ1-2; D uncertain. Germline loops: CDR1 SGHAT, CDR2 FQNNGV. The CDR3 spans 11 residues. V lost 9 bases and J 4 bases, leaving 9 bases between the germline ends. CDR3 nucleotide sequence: TGTGCCAGTGAGGCCGGCTATGGCTACACCTTC. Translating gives CASEAGYGYTF.

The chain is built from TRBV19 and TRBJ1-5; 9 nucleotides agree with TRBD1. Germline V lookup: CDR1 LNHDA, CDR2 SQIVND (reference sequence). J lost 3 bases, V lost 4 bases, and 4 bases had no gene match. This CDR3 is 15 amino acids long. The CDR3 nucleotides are TGTGCCAGTAGTAAGGACAGGGGATTCAATCAGCCCCAGCATTTT. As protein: CASSKDRGFNQPQHF. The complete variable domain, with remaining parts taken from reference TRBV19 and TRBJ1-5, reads DGGITQSPKYLFRKEGQNVTLSCEQNLNHDAMYWYRQDPGQGLRLIYYSQIVNDFQKGDIAEGYSVSREKKESFPLTVTSAQKNPTAFYLCASSKDRGFNQPQHFGDGTRLSIL.

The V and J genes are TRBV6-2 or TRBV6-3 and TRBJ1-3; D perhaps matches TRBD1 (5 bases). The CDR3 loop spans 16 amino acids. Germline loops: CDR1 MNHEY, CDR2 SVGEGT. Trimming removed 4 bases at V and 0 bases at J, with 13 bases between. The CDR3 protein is CASSLGPYDSGNTIYF. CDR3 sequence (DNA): TGTGCCAGCAGTTTGGGGCCCTACGACTCTGGAAACACCATATATTTT.

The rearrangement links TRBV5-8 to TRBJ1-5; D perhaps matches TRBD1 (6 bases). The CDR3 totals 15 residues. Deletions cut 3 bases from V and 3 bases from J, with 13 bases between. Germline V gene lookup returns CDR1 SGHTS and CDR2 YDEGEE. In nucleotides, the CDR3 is TGTGCCAGCAGCTCACTGGGGGGGCCCAATCAGCCCCAGCATTTT. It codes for CASSSLGGPNQPQHF.

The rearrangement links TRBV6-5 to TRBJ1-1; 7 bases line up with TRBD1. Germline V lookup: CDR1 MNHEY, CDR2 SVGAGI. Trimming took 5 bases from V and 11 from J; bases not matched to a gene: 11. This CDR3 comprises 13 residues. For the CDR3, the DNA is TGTGCCAGCAGTCCTACGACAGGGACCTCGGCTTTCTTT. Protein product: CASSPTTGTSAFF.

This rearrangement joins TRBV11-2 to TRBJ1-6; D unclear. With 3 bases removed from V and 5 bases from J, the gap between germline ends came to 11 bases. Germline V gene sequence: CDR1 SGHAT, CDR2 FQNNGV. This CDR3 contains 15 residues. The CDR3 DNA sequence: TGTGCCAGCAGCTTTCGACGGGAAAATAATTCACCCCTCCACTTT. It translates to CASSFRRENNSPLHF.

CDR3 amino acids: CASRVTSGSYNEQFF. The DNA of the CDR3 is TGTGCCAGCAGGGTAACTAGCGGCTCCTACAATGAGCAGTTCTTC. The rearrangement joins TRBV2 to TRBJ2-1, with 8 bases lining up with TRBD2. In germline, CDR1 is SNHLY, CDR2 FYNNEI. CDR3 length: 15 residues. J was trimmed by 0 bases and V by 6 bases; bases with no gene match: 4.

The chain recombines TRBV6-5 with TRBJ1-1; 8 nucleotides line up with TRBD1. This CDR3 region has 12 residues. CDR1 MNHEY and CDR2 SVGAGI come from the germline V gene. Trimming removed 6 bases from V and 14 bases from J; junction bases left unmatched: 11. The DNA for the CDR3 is TGTGCCAGCAGCTACGTGGACAGGGCAGCCTTCTTT. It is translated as CASSYVDRAAFF.

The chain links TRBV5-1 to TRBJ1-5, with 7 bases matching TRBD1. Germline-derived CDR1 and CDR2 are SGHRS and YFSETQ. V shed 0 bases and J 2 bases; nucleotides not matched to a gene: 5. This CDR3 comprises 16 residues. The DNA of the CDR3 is TGCGCCAGCAGCTTGGATGACACAGGGGGCAATCAGCCCCAGCATTTT. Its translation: CASSLDDTGGNQPQHF.

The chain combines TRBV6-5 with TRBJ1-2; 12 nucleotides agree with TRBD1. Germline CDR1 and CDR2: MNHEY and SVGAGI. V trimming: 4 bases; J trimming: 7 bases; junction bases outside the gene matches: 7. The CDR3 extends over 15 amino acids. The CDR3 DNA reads TGTGCCAGCAGTTCCGGGACAGGGGGCATAGGTGGCTACACCTTC. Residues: CASSSGTGGIGGYTF.

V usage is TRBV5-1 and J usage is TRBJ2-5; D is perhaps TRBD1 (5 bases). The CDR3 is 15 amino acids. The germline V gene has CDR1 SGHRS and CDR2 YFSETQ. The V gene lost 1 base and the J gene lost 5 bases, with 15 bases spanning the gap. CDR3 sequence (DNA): TGCGCCAGCAGCTTGAACCCCGGCAGGGCGGAGACCCAGTACTTC. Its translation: CASSLNPGRAETQYF.

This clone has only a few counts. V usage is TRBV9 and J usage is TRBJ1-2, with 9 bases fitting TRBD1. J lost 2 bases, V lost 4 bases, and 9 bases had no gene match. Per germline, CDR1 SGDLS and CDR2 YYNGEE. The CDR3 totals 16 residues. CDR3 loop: CASSPGGGQGNYGYTF. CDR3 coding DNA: TGTGCCAGCAGCCCCGGAGGGGGACAGGGAAACTATGGCTACACCTTC.

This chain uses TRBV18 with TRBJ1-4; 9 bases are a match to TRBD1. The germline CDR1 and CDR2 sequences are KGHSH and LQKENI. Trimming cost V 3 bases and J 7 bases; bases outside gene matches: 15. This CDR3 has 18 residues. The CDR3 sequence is CASSPSGQGKDLGEKLFF. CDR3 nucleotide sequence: TGTGCCAGCTCACCCTCGGGACAGGGAAAGGATCTGGGTGAAAAACTGTTTTTT.

CDR3 DNA sequence: TGTGCCAGCAGTTTCCAGGGGGATGAAAAACTGTTTTTT. It encodes CASSFQGDEKLFF. This sequence joins TRBV28 and TRBJ1-4; 7 bases map to TRBD1. V was pared by 3 bases and J by 6 bases, with 1 base of the junction left unmatched. Germline-derived CDR1 and CDR2 are MDHEN and SYDVKM. The CDR3 is 13 residues long.

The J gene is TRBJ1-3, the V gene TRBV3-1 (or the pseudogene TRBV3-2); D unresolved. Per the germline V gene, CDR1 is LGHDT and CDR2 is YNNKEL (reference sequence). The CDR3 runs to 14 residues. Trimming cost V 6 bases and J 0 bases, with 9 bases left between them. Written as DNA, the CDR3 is TGTGCCAGCAGTCCAAGGAGCTCTGGAAACACCATATATTTT. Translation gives CASSPRSSGNTIYF.

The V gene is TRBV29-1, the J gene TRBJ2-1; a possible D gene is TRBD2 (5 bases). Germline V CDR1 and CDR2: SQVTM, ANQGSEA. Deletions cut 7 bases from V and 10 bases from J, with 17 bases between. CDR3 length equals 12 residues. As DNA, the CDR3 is TGCAGCGCACCAGCGGAAGTTACAGAGCAGTTCTTC. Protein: CSAPAEVTEQFF.

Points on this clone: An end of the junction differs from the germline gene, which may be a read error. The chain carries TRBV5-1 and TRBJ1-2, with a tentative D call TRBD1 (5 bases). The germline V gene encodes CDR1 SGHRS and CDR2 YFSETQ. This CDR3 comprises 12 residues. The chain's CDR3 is CASSLSGRETDF. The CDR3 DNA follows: TGCGCCAGCAGCTTGAGTGGCAGGGAAACTGACTTC.